One and the same sample provided the 11 T cell receptor beta chains below, sequenced in a study of blood T cells in healthy people across ages. With a J-beta primer mix and a sample-barcoded 5' primer, a second PCR ran roughly 6 to 11 cycles. One entry per CDR3 protein results from TCRdb running MiXCR on the 5' RACE reads. The repertoire holds 800,000 to 950,000 distinct CDR3 sequences, with about 37% as singletons. Sequenced material: blood. The receptor source for this set is a man younger than 35 in good health.

A few counts support this clonotype. V usage is TRBV2 and J usage is TRBJ1-2, with 7 bases fitting TRBD1. With 11 bases clipped from V and 5 bases from J, the junction kept 11 bases outside the gene matches. CDR3 length: 13 amino acids. Germline-derived CDR1 and CDR2 are SNHLY and FYNNEI. The CDR3 reads CAAGGGLAYGYTF. CDR3 DNA sequence: TGTGCCGCAGGGGGGGGACTGGCATATGGCTACACCTTC.

The rearrangement links TRBV30 to TRBJ2-7, with 7 bases aligning to TRBD1. Trimming cost V 3 bases and J 2 bases; bases outside gene matches: 10. CDR1 and CDR2 from the germline V gene are GTSNPN and SVGIG (reference sequence). The CDR3 sequence is 15 residues long. The CDR3: CAWRLKDRMTYEQYF. The CDR3, as DNA: TGTGCCTGGAGATTGAAGGACAGGATGACCTACGAGCAGTACTTC. The full variable domain, with the rest looked up from reference TRBV30 and TRBJ2-7, is SQTIHQWPATLVQPVGSPLSLECTVEGTSNPNLYWYRQAAGRGLQLLFYSVGIGQISSEVPQNLSASRPQDRQFILSSKKLLLSDSGFYLCAWRLKDRMTYEQYFGPGTRLTVT.

Written as DNA, the CDR3 is TGCAGTGCCGACCCGACCGGAGCCTGCGAGCAGTACTTC. It codes for CSADPTGACEQYF. The genes are TRBV20-1 and TRBJ2-7; D is unclear. The CDR3 sequence is 13 residues long. V lost 6 bases and J 6 bases, leaving 18 bases between the germline ends. Germline-derived CDR1 and CDR2 are DFQATT and SNEGSKA (reference sequence).

This clonotype was detected a few times. The chain carries TRBV30 and TRBJ2-5, with D perhaps assigned TRBD1 or TRBD2 (5 bases each). The J call may not be correct, given that the DNA end is closer to TRBJ2-7. The CDR3 length is 11 residues. CDR1 and CDR2 (germline): GTSNPN, SVGIG (reference sequence). The CDR3 sequence: CAWSVGGEQYF. DNA for the CDR3: TGTGCCTGGAGTGTTGGGGGCGAGCAGTACTTC.

The chain uses TRBV10-3 and TRBJ1-1; no clear D. CDR3 length equals 11 residues. The germline CDR1 and CDR2 sequences are ENHRY and SYGVKD. Trimming removed 11 bases at V and 1 base at J, with 8 bases between. CDR3 nucleotide sequence: TGTGCCTCTCAGGCGAACACTGAAGCTTTCTTT. It specifies CASQANTEAFF.

Concerning this clonotype: This could be a read error, since a much larger clone is one nucleotide away. This rearrangement joins TRBV6-1 to TRBJ1-2; unclear D gene. CDR1 and CDR2 (germline): MNHNS, SASEGT. The CDR3 length is 11 residues. The CDR3 DNA follows: TGTGCCAGCAGCGTAGGGTATGACTACACCTTC. This translates into CASSVGYDYTF.

The V call is TRBV7-9, the J call TRBJ1-1; D gene unclear. Between the trimmed V and J ends, which lost 4 bases and 7 bases, there was a span of 7 bases. The CDR3 contains 11 residues. Germline lookup yields CDR1 SEHNR and CDR2 FQNEAQ (reference sequence). The CDR3 bases are TGTGCCAGCAGCTACACCAATGAAGCTTTCTTT. It yields the protein CASSYTNEAFF.

This clonotype was seen a handful of times. This may be a read error, as it is one base from a much larger clone. The CDR3 DNA follows: TGCGCCAGCAGCGTCAGAAGGGTTGGGGGAGATACGCAGTATTTT. It codes for CASSVRRVGGDTQYF. This chain connects TRBV4-1 to TRBJ2-3; D may correspond to TRBD1 or TRBD2 (5 bases each). The V gene lost 5 bases and the J gene lost 5 bases, with 17 bases spanning the gap. Germline CDR1 reads MGHRA; CDR2 reads YSYEKL. The CDR3 is 15 amino acids.

This clonotype occurred many times. This sequence joins TRBV20-1 and TRBJ2-7, with D possibly being TRBD1 (5 bases). From germline, CDR1 is DFQATT and CDR2 SNEGSKA (reference sequence). This CDR3 comprises 14 residues. Trimming took 3 bases from V and 2 from J, leaving 14 bases between them. CDR3 amino acids: CSARTARTPYEQYF. Here the CDR3 DNA reads TGCAGTGCTAGGACAGCTCGAACCCCCTACGAGCAGTACTTC.

This CDR3 reads CASSLHLTGNIQYF. The CDR3 region has the DNA TGTGCCAGCAGCCTCCACTTGACAGGGAACATTCAGTACTTC. The chain recombines TRBV28 with TRBJ2-4, with 7 bases fitting TRBD1. The trim removed 6 bases at V and 7 bases at J, leaving 9 bases unmatched. Germline V gene data show CDR1 as MDHEN and CDR2 as SYDVKM. CDR3 size: 14 residues.

This chain connects TRBV5-5 to TRBJ2-4; possible D gene TRBD1, 6 bases. Near its end, the DNA agrees better with TRBJ2-5, so the J call may be wrong. CDR1 and CDR2 from the germline V gene are SGHKS and YYEKEE (reference sequence). The CDR3 is 14 residues long. As DNA, the CDR3 is TGTGCCAGCAGCAAGCAGACAGGACGAGAGACCCAGTACTTC. This translates into CASSKQTGRETQYF.